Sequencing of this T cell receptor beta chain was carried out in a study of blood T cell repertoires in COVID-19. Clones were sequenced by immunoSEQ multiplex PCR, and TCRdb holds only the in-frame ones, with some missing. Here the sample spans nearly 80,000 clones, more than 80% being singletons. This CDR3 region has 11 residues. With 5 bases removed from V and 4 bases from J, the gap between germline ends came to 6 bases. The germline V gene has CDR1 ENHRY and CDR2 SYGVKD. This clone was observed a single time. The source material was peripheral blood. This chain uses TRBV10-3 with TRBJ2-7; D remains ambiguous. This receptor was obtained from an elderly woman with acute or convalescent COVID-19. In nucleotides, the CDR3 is TGTGCCATCAGTCCTAGATACGAGCAGTACTTC. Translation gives CAISPRYEQYF.